This TCR beta chain was identified in a study of T cell responses to AZD1222 COVID-19 vaccine. About the research overall: Second-dose groups at about 4 or about 12 weeks were pooled.

V lost 4 bases, J lost 4 bases, and 7 bases stayed unmatched. The CDR3 has 15 residues. Germline values: CDR1 MNHEY, CDR2 SMNVEV (reference sequence). Study-wide points: Elevations in Spike-specific TCR breadth and depth followed administration of two AZD1222 doses. The repertoires were collected only after the peak T cell response.

A note on this clone: What it binds is not known.

Using immunoSEQ multiplex PCR, the repertoire was profiled, and TCRdb retains in-frame clones only, with some absent. This sample has tens of thousands of clones; 80% to 90% occur once, and the top ten carry approximately 6%. The clonotype comes from an adult in good health. The material was peripheral blood, obtained on day 0 of AZD1222 vaccination. V is TRBV27 and J is TRBJ2-1; 7 positions agree with TRBD1. CDR3: CASSSPGQPYNEQFF. CDR3 DNA sequence: TGTGCCAGCAGTTCCCCGGGACAGCCGTACAATGAGCAGTTCTTC.